The following is a T cell receptor (beta chain) sequence with its context. The sample comes from a study of blood T cell repertoires in COVID-19. Looking at the study overall: There were acute and convalescent COVID-19 samples, and they came from the United States, Italy and Spain.

The CDR3 sequence is 14 residues long. V lost 4 bases and J lost 7, with 14 bases in between. Per the germline V gene, CDR1 is GTSNPN and CDR2 is SVGIG (reference sequence). Clones were sequenced by immunoSEQ multiplex PCR, and TCRdb holds only the in-frame ones, with some missing. The sample lists 80,000 to 95,000 clones, 81% occurring once. This receptor was obtained from an elderly man with acute or convalescent COVID-19. What was sequenced was peripheral blood. The V and J genes are TRBV30 and TRBJ1-6, with a possible D match to TRBD1 (5 bases). CDR3 region: CAWNRGTKNSPLHF. The CDR3 DNA sequence: TGTGCCTGGAATAGGGGAACAAAAAATTCACCCCTCCACTTT.